The entry below describes one T cell receptor beta chain. This clonotype was seen more than once but under ten times. The clone's antigen remains unknown. Per-base quality was not reported, and no clone a single base away is much larger than it. The CDR3 spans 15 residues, from the cysteine through the phenylalanine. The sequence is cut down to CDR3 DNA, 45 bases in frame from base 1. At the junction V is shortened by 6 bases and J by 0 bases; bases outside the gene matches: 4. The germline V gene (reference sequence) specifies SEHNR as CDR1 and FQNEAQ as CDR2. Receptor libraries were prepared by 5' RACE. The listed sequencing device is Illumina HiSeq 2000. A universal primer binding site was introduced by template switching, and a unique molecular identifier was present in the final cDNA, enabling accurate counting of TCR cDNA molecules. Specific primers in the conserved constant-segment region were used to synthesize first-strand cDNA for the TCR alpha and beta chains. Each cDNA library was double barcoded, with a SMART-Mk sample barcode plus Illumina barcodes, to control for contamination. TruSeq adapter sequences, together with Illumina sample barcodes, were added in two successive PCR steps. Sequencing of the TCR alpha and beta cDNA libraries was done on the Illumina HiSeq platform using custom primers. The authors processed their data as follows. MiGEC processed the raw reads to extract unique molecular identifiers, while MiXCR was used to determine the CDR3 positions. Recombination models were inferred per individual with the repgenHMM and IGoR tools using an EM algorithm. The analysis of shared clonotypes was done with the tcR package in R, with sharing normalized by the product of cloneset sizes. Out-of-frame nonproductive sequences were analyzed to study raw recombination free of thymic and clonal selection effects. TCRdb reprocessing: public reads trimmed at Q25 with fastp, clones called with MiXCR, in-frame beta chains kept. Identical CDR3 proteins give one entry, which carries the most common genes and DNA. The V and J calls come from TCRdb's annotation, not from the publication. The sample records more than 1.5 million distinct CDR3 sequences, around 29% of which are singletons. The biggest ten clones account for about 0.25% of the sample.

Every donor was a healthy Caucasian. The data were obtained in a study of identical twins listed by TCRdb under 2016. Describing the broader study: The study deep-sequenced TCR alpha and beta repertoires from monozygotic twins, unrelated adults of various ages and cord blood to test whether fetal clonotypes persist. To rule out contamination, the twin experiments were replicated at different times with different library preparation protocols.

Study-level results and caveats: In monozygotic twins, recombination models systematically underestimated out-of-frame TCR alpha sharing, but the models matched the sharing seen between unrelated individuals. Fewer insertions were carried by abundant cord blood beta clonotypes; a weaker similar trend was observed in young adult naive repertoires, while no such trend was observed in memory repertoires. Compared with coincidental sharing between unrelated individuals, out-of-frame TCR alpha sequences shared between twins showed an excess of sequences with low generation probability. In beta out-of-frame sequences, excess twin sharing was weaker, because having fewer shared sequences lowered the signal-to-noise ratio. Zero-insertion analyses could be partly confounded by invariant T cells such as MAIT and iNKT, although diverse VJ usage argued against such confounding for most clonotypes. Because the same donors could not be followed over many years, the conclusions relied on cross-sectional statistical analysis.

Recombination joined TRBV7-9 with TRBJ2-7; TRBD2 aligns with 11 central bases. Input material: cord blood. The receptor comes from a newborn girl in good health. The DNA is TGTGCCAGCAGTAGACTAGCGGGACACTCCTACGAGCAGTACTTC. It codes for CASSRLAGHSYEQYF.